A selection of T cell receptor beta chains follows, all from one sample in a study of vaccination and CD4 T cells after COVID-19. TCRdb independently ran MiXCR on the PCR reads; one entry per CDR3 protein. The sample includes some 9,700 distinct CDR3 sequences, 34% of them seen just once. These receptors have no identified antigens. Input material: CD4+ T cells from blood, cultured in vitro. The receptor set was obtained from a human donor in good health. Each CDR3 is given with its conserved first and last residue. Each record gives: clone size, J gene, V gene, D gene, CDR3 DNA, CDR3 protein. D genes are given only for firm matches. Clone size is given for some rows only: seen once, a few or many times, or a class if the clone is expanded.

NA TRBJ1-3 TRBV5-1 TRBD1 TGCGCCAGCAGCCCCCAGGGGGCGGGTGGAAACACCATATATTTT CASSPQGAGGNTIYF
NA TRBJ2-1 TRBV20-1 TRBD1 TGCAGTGCTAGAGATAGGGGGGCAGGGGGCTTCGGTAAGCAGTTCTTC CSARDRGAGGFGKQFF
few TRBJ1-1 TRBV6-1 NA TGTGCCAGCAACTCCGGGACGCCGAACACTGAAGCTTTCTTT CASNSGTPNTEAFF
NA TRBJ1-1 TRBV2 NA TGTGCCAGCAGTGAAGCTAGGACACTCCAAGCCGCTGAAGCTTTCTTT CASSEARTLQAAEAFF
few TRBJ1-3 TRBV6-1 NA TGTGCCAGCAGTCCCTTCGGGGATCCTGGAAACACCATATATTTT CASSPFGDPGNTIYF
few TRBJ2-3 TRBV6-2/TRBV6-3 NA TGTGCCAGCAAACGCACAGATACGCAGTATTTT CASKRTDTQYF
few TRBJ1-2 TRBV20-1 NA TGCAGTGCTAAGGACCGGTCTTTCGGCTACACCTTC CSAKDRSFGYTF
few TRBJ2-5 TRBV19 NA TGTGCCAGTAGTATTCGGGGACCCCAAGAGACCCAGTACTTC CASSIRGPQETQYF
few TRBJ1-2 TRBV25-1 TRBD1 TGTGCCAGCAGACCCGGGACAGGGGTCCGGCATGGCTACACCTTC CASRPGTGVRHGYTF
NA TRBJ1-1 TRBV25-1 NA TGTGCCAGCAGTGCGAACACTGAAGCTTTCTTT CASSANTEAFF
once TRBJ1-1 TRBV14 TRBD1 TGTGCCAGCAGCCTTCGGACAGGCGGGAACACTAAAGCTTTCTTT CASSLRTGGNTKAFF
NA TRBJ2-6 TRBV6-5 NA TGTGCCAGCAGTTATACCCCAGGGACTGGGGCCAACGTCCTGACTTTC CASSYTPGTGANVLTF
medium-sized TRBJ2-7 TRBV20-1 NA TGCAGTGCTACCAGACTGGCGGAGACGAGGGAGCAGTACTTC CSATRLAETREQYF
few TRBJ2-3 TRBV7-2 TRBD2 TGTGCCAGCAAAGGCGGGAGCGGCACAGATACGCAGTATTTT CASKGGSGTDTQYF
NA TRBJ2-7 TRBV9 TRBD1 TGTGCCAGCAGCGGGCCGGGGGACAGGGCCTACGAGCAGTACTTC CASSGPGDRAYEQYF
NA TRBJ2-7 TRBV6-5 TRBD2 TGTGCCAGCAGTTACCTTACCGGGGGGGAGCAGTACTTC CASSYLTGGEQYF
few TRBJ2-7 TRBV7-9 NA TGTGCCAGCAGCTCCAGGGGCTACGAGCAGTACTTC CASSSRGYEQYF